The clone carrying this T cell receptor beta chain was seen once. Its antigen is unknown. The data stem from a study of beta chain features in type 1 diabetes. General study points: Shortening that was moderate but significant affected the TCRB CDR3s of Type 1 diabetes patients in all four CD4+ subsets. For TCRB rearrangement, an influence of HLA type remained unresolved here.

Purities in excess of 95% were seen in all sorted populations. V lost 5 bases and J lost 3; bases outside the gene matches: 4. Germline CDR1 and CDR2: SSHAT and FNYEAQ (reference sequence). This CDR3 spans 14 amino acids. The investigators reverse transcribed all of the isolated RNA, so they sequenced expressed TCRB transcripts. Some clones are missing from TCRdb's copy, which holds only in-frame ones; the method was immunoSEQ multiplex PCR. The data show around 400,000 clones, over 12% seen once. This chain connects TRBV7-7 to TRBJ2-5; 9 nucleotides line up with TRBD1. The sequence derives from a woman under 30 in good health. Sequencing used naive CD4+ T cells from blood. CDR3 in amino acids: CASSQTGGEETQYF. CDR3 coding DNA: TGTGCCAGCAGCCAAACAGGGGGCGAAGAGACCCAGTACTTC.